These T cell receptor beta chains were read from a single sample in a study of blood T cells in healthy people across ages. TCRdb re-analysed the 5' RACE reads in MiXCR, keeping a single row per CDR3 protein. The table has over 1.5 million distinct CDR3 sequences, less than 50% seen once. Input material: blood. Receptor source: a woman aged 40 to 49 in good health. Both conserved end residues are part of each CDR3. D genes are given only for firm matches. Size is omitted from some rows. Given values are once, few, many or a class for expanded clones.

V gene: TRBV2
clone size: few
D gene: TRBD1
J gene: TRBJ1-2
CDR3 DNA: TGTGCCAGCACAACGACAGGGGTCAACTATGGCTACACCTTC
CDR3 protein: CASTTTGVNYGYTF

V gene: TRBV20-1
clone size: -
D gene: TRBD2
J gene: TRBJ2-1
CDR3 DNA: TGCAGTGCTAGAGGTCTAGCGGGGGCGTCGAACCTTCACAATGAGCAGTTCTTC
CDR3 protein: CSARGLAGASNLHNEQFF

V gene: TRBV28
clone size: -
D gene: -
J gene: TRBJ2-7
CDR3 DNA: TGTGCCAGCAGTTTCCCGGGGGAGCACTACGAGCAGTACTTC
CDR3 protein: CASSFPGEHYEQYF

V gene: TRBV5-5
clone size: once
D gene: -
J gene: TRBJ2-1
CDR3 DNA: TGTGCCAGCAGCTTCGGACTCCAACTTGACAATGAGCAGTTCTTC
CDR3 protein: CASSFGLQLDNEQFF

V gene: TRBV27
clone size: -
D gene: -
J gene: TRBJ1-6
CDR3 DNA: TGTGCCAGCAGTTTATGGGAGAATAATTCACCCCTCCACTTT
CDR3 protein: CASSLWENNSPLHF

V gene: TRBV7-2
clone size: -
D gene: -
J gene: TRBJ2-5
CDR3 DNA: TGTGCCAGCAGCTTTGGCGGGGGGACAGGGGAGACCCAGTACTTC
CDR3 protein: CASSFGGGTGETQYF

V gene: TRBV6-2/TRBV6-3
clone size: -
D gene: -
J gene: TRBJ2-7
CDR3 DNA: TGTGCCAGCAGTTCGAACGTGGGATACGAGCAGTACTTC
CDR3 protein: CASSSNVGYEQYF

V gene: TRBV5-1
clone size: once
D gene: TRBD1
J gene: TRBJ2-2
CDR3 DNA: TGCGCCAGCAGCATAGGGAGCGGGACAGGGCTCACCGGGGAGCTGTTTTTT
CDR3 protein: CASSIGSGTGLTGELFF

V gene: TRBV20-1
clone size: -
D gene: TRBD2
J gene: TRBJ2-1
CDR3 DNA: TGCAGTGGCAGGCTAGCGGGGGGGGCAGATGAGCAGTTCTTC
CDR3 protein: CSGRLAGGADEQFF

V gene: TRBV10-1
clone size: -
D gene: TRBD2
J gene: TRBJ2-3
CDR3 DNA: TGCGCCAGCAGTGACTTCGCGGGACTAACTAGCACAGATACGCAGTATTTT
CDR3 protein: CASSDFAGLTSTDTQYF

V gene: TRBV28
clone size: -
D gene: -
J gene: TRBJ2-7
CDR3 DNA: TGTGCCAGCAGTTCAGTTAGGGGATCGATCTCCTACGAGCAGTACTTC
CDR3 protein: CASSSVRGSISYEQYF

V gene: TRBV7-9
clone size: -
D gene: -
J gene: TRBJ2-7
CDR3 DNA: TGTGCCAGCAGCTCTTTGGGTCCGGCCAACGAGCAGTACTTC
CDR3 protein: CASSSLGPANEQYF

V gene: TRBV20-1
clone size: few
D gene: TRBD2
J gene: TRBJ2-7
CDR3 DNA: TGCAGTGCTAGTCCACTTGGGACTAGCGGGGGGTACGAGCAGTACTTC
CDR3 protein: CSASPLGTSGGYEQYF

V gene: TRBV7-2
clone size: -
D gene: -
J gene: TRBJ2-3
CDR3 DNA: TGTGCCAGCAGCTTGGGGGGAACAATTAGCACAGATACGCAGTATTTT
CDR3 protein: CASSLGGTISTDTQYF

V gene: TRBV7-9
clone size: many
D gene: -
J gene: TRBJ1-6
CDR3 DNA: TGTGCCAGCAGCACACACGACCTTGAGGGAGCCAATTCACCCCTCCACTTT
CDR3 protein: CASSTHDLEGANSPLHF

V gene: TRBV28
clone size: -
D gene: -
J gene: TRBJ2-7
CDR3 DNA: TGTGCCAGCAGCTCGCCGGGCTCCAGCTCCTACGAGCAGTACTTC
CDR3 protein: CASSSPGSSSYEQYF

V gene: TRBV7-2
clone size: -
D gene: -
J gene: TRBJ2-5
CDR3 DNA: TGTGCCAGCAGCTCCGACTTATTAGCCACGACAGAAAAGTACCAAGAGACCCAGTACTTC
CDR3 protein: CASSSDLLATTEKYQETQYF

V gene: TRBV7-6
clone size: few
D gene: -
J gene: TRBJ2-6
CDR3 DNA: TGTGCCAGCAGCTTTCAGGGGGGGGCGGCTGGGGCCAACGTCCTGACTTTC
CDR3 protein: CASSFQGGAAGANVLTF

V gene: TRBV6-5
clone size: -
D gene: -
J gene: TRBJ2-3
CDR3 DNA: TGTGCCAGCAGTTACTCGGGTAGCGCGACAGATACGCAGTATTTT
CDR3 protein: CASSYSGSATDTQYF

V gene: TRBV4-3
clone size: few
D gene: -
J gene: TRBJ1-5
CDR3 DNA: TGCGCCAGCAGCCAAGGACTAATGGGCCCAGGAGGGGATCAGCCCCAGCATTTT
CDR3 protein: CASSQGLMGPGGDQPQHF

V gene: TRBV7-8
clone size: -
D gene: -
J gene: TRBJ2-5
CDR3 DNA: TGTGCCAGCAGCCAAGCGGAGAATGAGCAGTACTTC
CDR3 protein: CASSQAENEQYF

V gene: TRBV29-1
clone size: -
D gene: -
J gene: TRBJ2-1
CDR3 DNA: TGCAGCGTTGAAGAAGTAGCTTCTGCCTACAATGAGCAGTTCTTC
CDR3 protein: CSVEEVASAYNEQFF

V gene: TRBV6-2/TRBV6-3
clone size: -
D gene: -
J gene: TRBJ2-7
CDR3 DNA: TGTGCCAGCGGGCGGGGCGAGTACAATGAGCAGTACTTC
CDR3 protein: CASGRGEYNEQYF

V gene: TRBV2
clone size: few
D gene: -
J gene: TRBJ1-5
CDR3 DNA: TGTGCCAGCATGGGCGGGGATCAGCCCCAGCATTTT
CDR3 protein: CASMGGDQPQHF

V gene: TRBV6-1
clone size: -
D gene: -
J gene: TRBJ1-2
CDR3 DNA: TGTGCCAGCAGTGAAGATGCAGGGACCTTCTATGGCTACACCTTC
CDR3 protein: CASSEDAGTFYGYTF

V gene: TRBV9
clone size: -
D gene: TRBD2
J gene: TRBJ2-5
CDR3 DNA: TGTGCCAGCAGCGCTGGACTAGCGGTTCAAGAGACCCAGTACTTC
CDR3 protein: CASSAGLAVQETQYF

V gene: TRBV27
clone size: -
D gene: -
J gene: TRBJ2-3
CDR3 DNA: TGTGCCAGCAGTTTATCGATCCCAGATACGCAGTATTTT
CDR3 protein: CASSLSIPDTQYF

V gene: TRBV7-2
clone size: -
D gene: -
J gene: TRBJ1-2
CDR3 DNA: TGTGCCAGCAGCGGACAGACAGGCGGTTATGGCTACACCTTC
CDR3 protein: CASSGQTGGYGYTF

V gene: TRBV7-9
clone size: -
D gene: -
J gene: TRBJ1-2
CDR3 DNA: TGTGCCAGCGGGGACTGGGACAAGAGGAACTATGGCTACACCTTC
CDR3 protein: CASGDWDKRNYGYTF

V gene: TRBV7-2
clone size: -
D gene: -
J gene: TRBJ2-1
CDR3 DNA: TGTGCCAGCAGCTTGGATGGGAGAGGCAATGAGCAGTTCTTC
CDR3 protein: CASSLDGRGNEQFF

V gene: TRBV7-6
clone size: -
D gene: TRBD2
J gene: TRBJ2-5
CDR3 DNA: TGTGCCAGCAGCTTAGTGCTAGCGGGATTAGTAGAGACCCAGTACTTC
CDR3 protein: CASSLVLAGLVETQYF

V gene: TRBV28
clone size: -
D gene: -
J gene: TRBJ1-2
CDR3 DNA: TGTGCCAGCGCCCGAGGAGGGGACTATGGCTACACCTTC
CDR3 protein: CASARGGDYGYTF

V gene: TRBV27
clone size: once
D gene: -
J gene: TRBJ2-7
CDR3 DNA: TGTGCCAGCAGAGTCGGCCGCGAGCAGTACTTC
CDR3 protein: CASRVGREQYF

V gene: TRBV20-1
clone size: many
D gene: -
J gene: TRBJ2-5
CDR3 DNA: TGCAGTGCTCTCTCCCCCAGCGTGCCCGAGACCCAGTACTTC
CDR3 protein: CSALSPSVPETQYF

V gene: TRBV7-2
clone size: many
D gene: TRBD2
J gene: TRBJ2-1
CDR3 DNA: TGTGCCAGCAGCTTTGGGCTAGCGGTAGAGCAGTTCTTC
CDR3 protein: CASSFGLAVEQFF

V gene: TRBV20-1
clone size: few
D gene: -
J gene: TRBJ2-1
CDR3 DNA: TGCAGTGCTGTCGGATTTAGCGAGGGCTACAATGAGCAGTTCTTC
CDR3 protein: CSAVGFSEGYNEQFF

V gene: TRBV4-1
clone size: -
D gene: TRBD2
J gene: TRBJ2-3
CDR3 DNA: TGCGCCAGCAGCCAAGTCCTCGAGCGGGGGGAGACAGATACGCAGTATTTT
CDR3 protein: CASSQVLERGETDTQYF

V gene: TRBV20-1
clone size: -
D gene: TRBD1
J gene: TRBJ1-2
CDR3 DNA: TGCAGTGCGCCACCAGGGGGAATGGGAGGCTACACCTTC
CDR3 protein: CSAPPGGMGGYTF

V gene: TRBV20-1
clone size: -
D gene: TRBD2
J gene: TRBJ2-1
CDR3 DNA: TGCAGTGCCGCCGGGGGGTCCTACAATGAGCAGTTCTTC
CDR3 protein: CSAAGGSYNEQFF

V gene: TRBV13
clone size: few
D gene: -
J gene: TRBJ2-3
CDR3 DNA: TGTGCCAGCAGCATTATTCCGCAGCATCCGGGCACAGATACGCAGTATTTT
CDR3 protein: CASSIIPQHPGTDTQYF

V gene: TRBV28
clone size: once
D gene: -
J gene: TRBJ1-4
CDR3 DNA: TGTGCCAGCAGTTTCGGCTCAGGGTGCGAAAAACTGTTTTTT
CDR3 protein: CASSFGSGCEKLFF

V gene: TRBV4-1
clone size: -
D gene: -
J gene: TRBJ2-3
CDR3 DNA: TGCGCCAGCAGCCATGACATAGCTACTAGCACAGATACGCAGTATTTT
CDR3 protein: CASSHDIATSTDTQYF

V gene: TRBV20-1
clone size: few
D gene: -
J gene: TRBJ2-5
CDR3 DNA: TGCAGTGCTAGCCCTGTAGGGGAGACCCAGTACTTC
CDR3 protein: CSASPVGETQYF

V gene: TRBV11-2
clone size: few
D gene: -
J gene: TRBJ2-5
CDR3 DNA: TGTGCCAGCAGCTTATCCGATCTAGAGACCCAGTACTTC
CDR3 protein: CASSLSDLETQYF

V gene: TRBV5-1
clone size: -
D gene: TRBD2
J gene: TRBJ2-6
CDR3 DNA: TGCGCCAGCAACCCCAGGACTAGTCTTGGTTCTGGGGCCAACGTCCTGACTTTC
CDR3 protein: CASNPRTSLGSGANVLTF

V gene: TRBV27
clone size: few
D gene: TRBD1
J gene: TRBJ2-7
CDR3 DNA: TGTGCCAGCAGTTCACTCGGGACAGGGAACTACGAGCAGTACTTC
CDR3 protein: CASSSLGTGNYEQYF

V gene: TRBV2
clone size: -
D gene: TRBD1
J gene: TRBJ1-2
CDR3 DNA: TGTGCCAGCAGGACAACTACAGGGGTAGGCTATGGCTACACCTTC
CDR3 protein: CASRTTTGVGYGYTF

V gene: TRBV2
clone size: -
D gene: TRBD1
J gene: TRBJ2-5
CDR3 DNA: TGTGCCAGCAAGACAGGGGGAAATCAAGAGACCCAGTACTTC
CDR3 protein: CASKTGGNQETQYF

V gene: TRBV6-2/TRBV6-3
clone size: -
D gene: TRBD2
J gene: TRBJ2-1
CDR3 DNA: TGTGCCAGCAGTTTCACGCGGGGGGGCCGCAATGAGCAGTTCTTC
CDR3 protein: CASSFTRGGRNEQFF

V gene: TRBV7-2
clone size: -
D gene: -
J gene: TRBJ2-7
CDR3 DNA: TGTGCCAGCAGGATACAACCACAGGGCTACGAGCAGTACTTC
CDR3 protein: CASRIQPQGYEQYF

V gene: TRBV7-7
clone size: -
D gene: -
J gene: TRBJ2-4
CDR3 DNA: TGTGCTAGGGCGGACCCCATTTCGGGAGCCCAGTACTTC
CDR3 protein: CARADPISGAQYF

V gene: TRBV29-1
clone size: -
D gene: -
J gene: TRBJ1-2
CDR3 DNA: TGCAGCGTTGAGACGTTGGGCCAGGGCGGCGGCTACACCTTC
CDR3 protein: CSVETLGQGGGYTF